These T cell receptor beta chains were read from a single sample in a study of control samples from healthy donors and cancer patients. Clones were read by immunoSEQ multiplex PCR, and TCRdb kept only the in-frame ones, dropping some. The table has fewer than 250,000 clones, 91% seen once. The sample taken for sequencing was blood. The receptors stem from a man in his thirties or forties in good health. Each CDR3 is given with its conserved first and last residue. Fields, in order: D gene, V gene, J gene, CDR3 protein. D genes are given only for firm matches.

d_gene: .; v_gene: TRBV7-9; j_gene: TRBJ2-1; CDR3aa: CASSLYAGSYNEQFF
d_gene: TRBD2; v_gene: TRBV7-3; j_gene: TRBJ2-1; CDR3aa: CASSLRAGGSYNEQFF
d_gene: .; v_gene: TRBV7-9; j_gene: TRBJ1-2; CDR3aa: CASSLGGRGRDYGYTF
d_gene: TRBD1; v_gene: TRBV5-1; j_gene: TRBJ1-3; CDR3aa: CASRQGISGNTIYF
d_gene: .; v_gene: TRBV7-8; j_gene: TRBJ2-1; CDR3aa: CASSPGKSAPGYEQFF
d_gene: .; v_gene: TRBV5-1; j_gene: TRBJ1-6; CDR3aa: CASSLMSSYNSPLHF
d_gene: TRBD1; v_gene: TRBV18; j_gene: TRBJ1-1; CDR3aa: CASSPQVGQGSSEAFF
d_gene: TRBD1; v_gene: TRBV18; j_gene: TRBJ1-1; CDR3aa: CASSLSDRLTEAFF
d_gene: .; v_gene: TRBV19; j_gene: TRBJ2-2; CDR3aa: CASTPAEGPVGGELFF
d_gene: .; v_gene: TRBV7-9; j_gene: TRBJ2-1; CDR3aa: CASSPNLGTGRGEQFF
d_gene: .; v_gene: TRBV9; j_gene: TRBJ1-2; CDR3aa: CASSQNGAGYTF
d_gene: .; v_gene: TRBV5-1; j_gene: TRBJ2-7; CDR3aa: CASSLVVGYEQYF
d_gene: .; v_gene: TRBV7-9; j_gene: TRBJ2-4; CDR3aa: CASSSGVALAKNIQYF
d_gene: .; v_gene: TRBV4-1; j_gene: TRBJ1-6; CDR3aa: CASSQERGTPSPLHF
d_gene: .; v_gene: TRBV7-2; j_gene: TRBJ1-1; CDR3aa: CASSFWDQMNTEAFF
d_gene: .; v_gene: TRBV7-3; j_gene: TRBJ2-1; CDR3aa: CASSPQGTTSYNEQFF
d_gene: TRBD1; v_gene: TRBV7-9; j_gene: TRBJ1-2; CDR3aa: CASSPTGNYGYTF
d_gene: .; v_gene: TRBV28; j_gene: TRBJ1-2; CDR3aa: CASSPIPASRHTF
d_gene: TRBD2; v_gene: TRBV4-1; j_gene: TRBJ2-7; CDR3aa: CASSQRLLGGGSYEQYF
d_gene: .; v_gene: TRBV6-5; j_gene: TRBJ2-7; CDR3aa: CASSPTFLAPYEQYF